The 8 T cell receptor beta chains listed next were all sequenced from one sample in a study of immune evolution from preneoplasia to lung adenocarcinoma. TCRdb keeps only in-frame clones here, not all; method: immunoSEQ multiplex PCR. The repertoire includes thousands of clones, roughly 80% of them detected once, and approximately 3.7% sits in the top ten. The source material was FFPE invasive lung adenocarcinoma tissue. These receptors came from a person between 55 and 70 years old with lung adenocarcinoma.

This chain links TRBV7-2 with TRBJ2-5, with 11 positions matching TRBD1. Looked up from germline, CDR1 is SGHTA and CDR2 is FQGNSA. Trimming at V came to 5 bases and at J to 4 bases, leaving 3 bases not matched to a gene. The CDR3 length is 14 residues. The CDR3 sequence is CASSRDRGGETQYF. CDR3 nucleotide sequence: TGTGCCAGCAGCCGGGACAGGGGGGGAGAGACCCAGTACTTC.

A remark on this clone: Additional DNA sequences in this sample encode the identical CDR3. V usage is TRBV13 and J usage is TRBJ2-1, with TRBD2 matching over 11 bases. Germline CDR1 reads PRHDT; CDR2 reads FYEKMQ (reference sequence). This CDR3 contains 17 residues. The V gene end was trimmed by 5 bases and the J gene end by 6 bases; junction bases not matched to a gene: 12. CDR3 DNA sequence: TGTGCCAGCAGCCCCGACTCCCTAGCGGGAGGAGTCAATGAGCAGTTCTTC. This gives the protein CASSPDSLAGGVNEQFF.

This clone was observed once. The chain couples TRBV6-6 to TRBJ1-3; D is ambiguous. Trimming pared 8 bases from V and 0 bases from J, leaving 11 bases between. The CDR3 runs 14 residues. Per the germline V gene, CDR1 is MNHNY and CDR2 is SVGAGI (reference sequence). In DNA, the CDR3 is TGTGCCAGCCGTGACTTGAGCTCTGGAAACACCATATATTTT. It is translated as CASRDLSSGNTIYF.

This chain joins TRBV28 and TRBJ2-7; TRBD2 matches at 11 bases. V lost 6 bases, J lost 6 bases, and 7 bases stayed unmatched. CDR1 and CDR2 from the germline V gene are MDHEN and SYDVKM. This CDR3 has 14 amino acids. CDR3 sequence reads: CASRETSGKSEQYF. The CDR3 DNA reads TGTGCCAGCAGGGAGACTAGCGGGAAGTCCGAGCAGTACTTC.

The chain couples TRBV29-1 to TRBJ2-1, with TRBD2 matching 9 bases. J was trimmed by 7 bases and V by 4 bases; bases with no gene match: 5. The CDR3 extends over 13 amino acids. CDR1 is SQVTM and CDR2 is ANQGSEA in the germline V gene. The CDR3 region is CSVGGGRVNEQFF. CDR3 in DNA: TGCAGCGTTGGAGGCGGGAGGGTTAATGAGCAGTTCTTC.

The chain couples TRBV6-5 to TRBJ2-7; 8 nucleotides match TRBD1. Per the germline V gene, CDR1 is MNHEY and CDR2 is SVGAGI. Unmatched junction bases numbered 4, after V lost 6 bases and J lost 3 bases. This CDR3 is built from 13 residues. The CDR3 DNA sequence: TGTGCCAGCAGCAAACAGGGGGACTACGAGCAGTACTTC. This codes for CASSKQGDYEQYF.

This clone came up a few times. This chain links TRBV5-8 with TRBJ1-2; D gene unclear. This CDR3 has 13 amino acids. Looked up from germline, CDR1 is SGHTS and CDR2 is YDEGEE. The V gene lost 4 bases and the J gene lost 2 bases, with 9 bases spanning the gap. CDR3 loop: CASSLATNYGYTF. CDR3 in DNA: TGTGCCAGCAGCCTCGCCACGAACTATGGCTACACCTTC. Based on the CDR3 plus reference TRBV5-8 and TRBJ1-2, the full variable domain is EAGVTQSPTHLIKTRGQQATLRCSPISGHTSVYWYQQALGLGLQFLLWYDEGEERNRGNFPPRFSGRQFPNYSSELNVNALELEDSALYLCASSLATNYGYTFGSGTRLTVV.

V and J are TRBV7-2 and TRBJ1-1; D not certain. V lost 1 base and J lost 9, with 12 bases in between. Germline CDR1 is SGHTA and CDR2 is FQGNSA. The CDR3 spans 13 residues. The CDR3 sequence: CASSLGSETQAFF. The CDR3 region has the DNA TGTGCCAGCAGCTTAGGGTCTGAGACCCAAGCTTTCTTT.